This T cell receptor beta chain appears in the sequencing data of a study of CD8 T cells in ankylosing spondylitis. Overall study findings and caveats: Clones linked with disease were CD8+ and fairly uncommon in the peripheral blood. Matched ankylosing spondylitis synovial fluid reportedly contained a significantly enriched population of disease-linked clones. For ankylosing spondylitis blood, a TCR beta motif of 7 or 8 highly homologous variants appeared characteristic. Earlier authors reported some of these motif variants in reactive arthritis synovial fluid and blood.

This clonotype was picked up a small number of times. The antigen remains undetermined. One base away lies a much larger clone, so this may be a sequencing read error. The authors made TCR beta libraries by quantitative 5'-RACE with molecular barcodes. TCRdb redid the calling of the 5' RACE reads with MiXCR, one entry per CDR3 protein. The table includes hundreds of thousands of distinct CDR3 sequences, approximately 17% detected once. The CDR3 consists of 13 residues. Trimming left V 2 bases short and J 5 bases short, with 9 bases between. Germline CDR1 and CDR2: SGHVS and FQNEAQ. The sequencing input was blood, either unsorted or a sorted T cell fraction (not recorded which). The rearrangement joins TRBV7-8 to TRBJ1-2; D is possibly TRBD1 (6 bases). The TCR was taken from a male donor with ankylosing spondylitis. Written as DNA, the CDR3 is TGTGCCAGCAGCTTACAGGGGAAGTATGGCTACACCTTC. Its protein product is CASSLQGKYGYTF.